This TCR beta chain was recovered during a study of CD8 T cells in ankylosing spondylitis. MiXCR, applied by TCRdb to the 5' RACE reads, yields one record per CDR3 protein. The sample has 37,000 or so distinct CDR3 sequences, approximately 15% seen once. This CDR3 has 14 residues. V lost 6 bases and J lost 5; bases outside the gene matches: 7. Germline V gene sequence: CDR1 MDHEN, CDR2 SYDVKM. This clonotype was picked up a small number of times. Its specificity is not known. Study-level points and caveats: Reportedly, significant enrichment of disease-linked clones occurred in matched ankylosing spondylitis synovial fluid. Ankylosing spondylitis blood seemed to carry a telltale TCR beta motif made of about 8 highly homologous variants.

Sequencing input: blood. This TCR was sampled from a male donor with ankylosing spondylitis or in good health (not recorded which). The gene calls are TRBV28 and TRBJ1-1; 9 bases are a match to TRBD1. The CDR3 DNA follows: TGTGCCAGCAGCTTAACAGGGGGCTGGACTGAAGCTTTCTTT. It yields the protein CASSLTGGWTEAFF. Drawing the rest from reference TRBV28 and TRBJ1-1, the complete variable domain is DVKVTQSSRYLVKRTGEKVFLECVQDMDHENMFWYRQDPGLGLRLIYFSYDVKMKEKGDIPEGYSVSREKKERFSLILESASTNQTSMYLCASSLTGGWTEAFFGQGTRLTVV.